This TCR beta chain was identified in a study of blood T cells in healthy people across ages. The sample holds a few counts of this clonotype. Its antigen is unidentified. Study-level findings and limits: With unsorted PBMCs, a conclusive comparison of naive versus antigen-experienced cells was not possible. While age rose, TCR beta diversity per million T cells dropped in a roughly linear way.

Combining a sample-barcoded 5' primer with a J-beta primer mix, a second PCR ran for 7 to 11 cycles. Every single cDNA molecule received a tag from a template-switch adaptor with 12 random nucleotides. TCRdb reprocessed the 5' RACE reads via MiXCR and lists one record per CDR3 protein. The sample has about 1.8 million distinct CDR3 sequences, less than 50% seen once; the top ten hold 2% to 2.5%. Germline V gives CDR1 DFQATT, CDR2 SNEGSKA (reference sequence). This CDR3 region has 13 residues. V lost 1 base and J 3 bases, leaving 9 bases between the germline ends. Sequencing was carried out using blood. This sequence originates from a woman in her 40s in good health. The chain recombines TRBV20-1 with TRBJ1-1, with D uncertain. The DNA for the CDR3 is TGCAGTGCTAGAGGATACAAAGACACTGAAGCTTTCTTT. Translation gives CSARGYKDTEAFF.